The 25 T cell receptor beta chains in this list originate from one sample, sequenced in a study of cytomegalovirus exposure and HLA in healthy donors. The PCR employed 60 Vbeta primers together with 13 Jbeta primers. Measured with immunoSEQ multiplex PCR; TCRdb has only the in-frame clones, and not every one. The repertoire has some 150,000 clones, roughly 74% of them found once; the top ten carry around 3.2%. What was sequenced was PBMCs. The source is a man aged 40-49 years in good health and CMV-seronegative.

This clone was detected only a few times. The V gene is TRBV6-5, the J gene TRBJ2-3; D is possibly TRBD2 (6 bases). CDR1 and CDR2 from the germline V gene are MNHEY and SVGAGI. Between the trimmed V and J ends, which lost 10 bases and 6 bases, there was a span of 11 bases. CDR3 length: 11 residues. The CDR3: CAIGGRDTQYF. The DNA for the CDR3 is TGTGCCATTGGGGGGAGGGATACGCAGTATTTT.

This clone was detected only a few times. The chain recombines TRBV7-2 with TRBJ2-7; 8 nucleotides align to TRBD1. CDR1 SGHTA and CDR2 FQGNSA come from the germline V gene. V trimming: 5 bases; J trimming: 4 bases; junction bases outside the gene matches: 10. The CDR3 is 15 amino acids. The CDR3 sequence is CASSASGTGRYEQYF. The CDR3 DNA sequence: TGTGCCAGCAGCGCTTCCGGGACAGGCAGGTACGAGCAGTACTTC.

Here the CDR3 DNA reads TGTGCCAGCAGTACCGCCGACACGGCGGGGTCACCCCTCCACTTT. It specifies CASSTADTAGSPLHF. The genes are TRBV28 and TRBJ1-6; D is ambiguous. The germline CDR1 and CDR2 sequences are MDHEN and SYDVKM. The CDR3 length is 15 residues. V was pared by 5 bases and J by 10 bases, with 18 bases between.

This sequence joins TRBV4-1 and TRBJ2-3, with TRBD2 identical over 9 bases. V trimming: 4 bases; J trimming: 0 bases; junction bases outside the gene matches: 5. The germline V gene encodes CDR1 MGHRA and CDR2 YSYEKL. The CDR3 has 16 residues. CDR3 in DNA: TGCGCCAGCAGCCTCGTAGCGGGGGAGAGCACAGATACGCAGTATTTT. Its protein is CASSLVAGESTDTQYF.

CDR3 DNA: TGTGCCAGCAGCGCACGTAGGGAGCAGGGGGGCTACACCTTC. The encoded protein is CASSARREQGGYTF. The chain is built from TRBV6-1 and TRBJ1-2; TRBD1 is a possible D gene (6 bases). CDR3 length: 14 amino acids. Germline values: CDR1 MNHNS, CDR2 SASEGT. V shed 6 bases and J shed 8 bases, with 19 bases lying between them.

V usage is TRBV15 and J usage is TRBJ2-6; 13 bases match TRBD2. The CDR3 runs to 18 residues. Unmatched junction bases numbered 6, after V lost 5 bases and J lost 2 bases. Germline lookup yields CDR1 LNHNV and CDR2 YYDKDF (reference sequence). The CDR3 sequence: CATSARLAGGPGANVLTF. The CDR3 nucleotides read TGTGCCACCAGCGCTAGACTAGCGGGGGGCCCTGGGGCCAACGTCCTGACTTTC.

The rearrangement links TRBV9 to TRBJ2-3, with a weak D call TRBD1 (6 bases). V was clipped by 4 bases and J by 2 bases, with 14 bases between them. From germline, CDR1 is SGDLS and CDR2 YYNGEE. The CDR3 runs 15 residues. The CDR3 bases are TGTGCCAGCAGCACAGACCGGGACACCACAGATACGCAGTATTTT. Its protein product is CASSTDRDTTDTQYF.

This clone came up a few times. The V call is TRBV6-5, the J call TRBJ1-6, with D possibly being TRBD1 (6 bases). Germline CDR1 reads MNHEY; CDR2 reads SVGAGI. This CDR3 has 13 residues. V lost 6 bases and J 8 bases, leaving 11 bases between the germline ends. This CDR3 is CASRTGLDSPLHF. The CDR3 region has the DNA TGTGCCAGCAGGACAGGATTAGATTCACCCCTCCACTTT.

This chain links TRBV18 with TRBJ2-3; unclear D gene. Germline V gives CDR1 KGHSH, CDR2 LQKENI. The V and J ends lost 0 bases and 4 bases respectively, with 5 bases between them. The CDR3 loop spans 13 amino acids. The CDR3 here is CASSPPSSDTQYF. CDR3 nucleotide sequence: TGTGCCAGCTCACCACCGAGCTCAGATACGCAGTATTTT. The full variable domain, with the rest looked up from reference TRBV18 and TRBJ2-3, is NAGVMQNPRHLVRRRGQEARLRCSPMKGHSHVYWYRQLPEEGLKFMVYLQKENIIDESGMPKERFSAEFPKEGPSILRIQQVVRGDSAAYFCASSPPSSDTQYFGPGTRLTVL.

This clone has more than one count but fewer than ten. This chain uses TRBV5-1 with TRBJ2-5; perhaps TRBD2 as D (5 bases). Germline lookup yields CDR1 SGHRS and CDR2 YFSETQ. This CDR3 is built from 21 residues. V was pared by 6 bases and J by 0 bases, with 33 bases between. The CDR3 bases are TGCGCCAGCATCCTCCAACCACGTTCCAGCGGTGGTTTCCGGTACCAAGAGACCCAGTACTTC. Amino acid sequence: CASILQPRSSGGFRYQETQYF.

This rearrangement joins TRBV11-3 to TRBJ2-3, with D uncertain. V lost 2 bases and J lost 4, with 10 bases in between. The CDR3 is made up of 14 amino acids. Germline V lookup: CDR1 SGHNT, CDR2 YENEEA. CDR3 DNA: TGTGCCAGCAGCTTAATAGGTGGAGCAGATACGCAGTATTTT. Translated: CASSLIGGADTQYF.

This clone turned up a few times. The rearrangement uses TRBV7-8 and TRBJ2-7, with D possibly being TRBD2 (6 bases). Germline CDR1 reads SGHVS; CDR2 reads FQNEAQ. Trimming shortened V by 5 bases and J by 3 bases, and 14 bases separated the two germline ends. The CDR3 extends over 14 amino acids. The CDR3 nucleotides are TGTGCCAGCAGCGTCCGACCGGGGGTCTACGAGCAGTACTTC. The encoded protein is CASSVRPGVYEQYF.

The chain employs TRBV27 and TRBJ1-4; D possibly corresponds to TRBD1 (6 bases). The CDR3 loop spans 14 amino acids. The V end lost 6 bases, the J end lost 4 bases, and 12 bases lay between the germline ends. Germline assignment: CDR1 MNHEY and CDR2 SMNVEV (reference sequence). CDR3 DNA sequence: TGTGCCAGCAGGAGGGGGACATATAATGAAAAACTGTTTTTT. It translates to CASRRGTYNEKLFF.

The V call is TRBV11-3, the J call TRBJ1-3; TRBD1 agrees at 8 bases. The CDR3 has 18 residues. Germline CDR1 is SGHNT and CDR2 is YENEEA. J lost 3 bases, V lost 4 bases, and 14 bases had no gene match. The CDR3 loop reads CASSSFGQGPRFGNTIYF. In DNA form, the CDR3 reads TGTGCCAGCAGCTCCTTCGGACAGGGCCCTCGGTTTGGAAACACCATATATTTT.

The sample holds a few counts of this clone. Other DNA sequences within the sample encode an identical CDR3. This sequence joins TRBV6-5 and TRBJ1-1; tentatively, D is TRBD1 (6 bases). This CDR3 spans 14 amino acids. In germline, CDR1 is MNHEY, CDR2 SVGAGI. V was shortened by 6 bases and J by 3 bases, with 14 bases between the two germline ends. CDR3 sequence (DNA): TGTGCCAGCAGCCCGGGAGGGGGGTACACTGAAGCTTTCTTT. As protein: CASSPGGGYTEAFF.

The chain combines TRBV7-9 with TRBJ2-7; unclear D gene. With 0 bases removed from V and 5 bases from J, the gap between germline ends came to 14 bases. CDR1 and CDR2 (germline): SEHNR, FQNEAQ (reference sequence). The CDR3 contains 15 residues. This CDR3 is CASSLAGDLRNEQYF. The DNA for the CDR3 is TGTGCCAGCAGCTTAGCAGGCGACCTGAGGAACGAGCAGTACTTC.

This rearrangement joins TRBV5-1 to TRBJ1-1, with TRBD1 matching 10 bases. Germline V lookup: CDR1 SGHRS, CDR2 YFSETQ. J was trimmed by 6 bases and V by 4 bases; bases with no gene match: 12. The CDR3 has 16 residues. This CDR3 reads CASSAGTGVGVSEAFF. CDR3 DNA sequence: TGCGCCAGCAGCGCGGGGACAGGGGTTGGAGTCTCTGAAGCTTTCTTT.

This sequence joins TRBV7-2 and TRBJ2-5, with TRBD2 identical over 10 bases. This CDR3 spans 15 amino acids. From germline, CDR1 is SGHTA and CDR2 FQGNSA. V lost 8 bases to trimming and J lost 0 bases; unmatched junction nucleotides: 6. CDR3 amino acids: CASFTSGAYQETQYF. DNA of the CDR3: TGTGCCAGCTTCACTAGCGGGGCGTACCAAGAGACCCAGTACTTC.

This clone occurred once. The rearrangement joins TRBV7-3 to TRBJ2-1; 10 nucleotides agree with TRBD2. Germline V gives CDR1 SGHTA, CDR2 FQGTGA. The CDR3 runs to 16 residues. Trimming cost V 5 bases and J 4 bases; bases outside gene matches: 8. Here the CDR3 DNA reads TGTGCCAGCAGCCAAGGGAGCGGGGGGGTTTACAATGAGCAGTTCTTC. Translating it yields CASSQGSGGVYNEQFF.

The rearrangement links TRBV28 to TRBJ1-1; D remains unclear. The V gene's germline CDR1 is MDHEN and CDR2 SYDVKM. This CDR3 region has 15 residues. V lost 5 bases and J 0 bases, leaving 13 bases between the germline ends. Here the CDR3 reads CASSRRGVMNTEAFF. Here the CDR3 DNA reads TGTGCCAGCAGTAGACGAGGCGTCATGAACACTGAAGCTTTCTTT.

This clone was seen only once. DNA of the CDR3: TGTGCCAGCAGCCCGCCTGGGGCCCCGGGTGCCAATGAGCAGTTCTTC. Translated, it gives CASSPPGAPGANEQFF. J is TRBJ2-1 and V is TRBV7-2; perhaps TRBD1 as D (5 bases). Between the trimmed V and J ends, which lost 5 bases and 6 bases, there was a span of 20 bases. Germline CDR1 SGHTA, CDR2 FQGNSA. CDR3 size: 16 residues.

The rearrangement joins TRBV7-2 to TRBJ2-7; 8 bases are a match to TRBD1. This CDR3 comprises 14 residues. The junction had 2 bases not matched to a gene; V was cut back by 3 bases and J by 1 base. The germline CDR1 and CDR2 sequences are SGHTA and FQGNSA. The CDR3 sequence is CASSFNRGSYEQYF. The CDR3 nucleotides are TGTGCCAGCAGCTTTAACAGGGGGTCCTACGAGCAGTACTTC.

The chain is built from TRBV28 and TRBJ2-3; TRBD2 agrees at 15 bases. The trim removed 4 bases at V and 1 base at J, leaving 9 bases unmatched. The CDR3 has 19 residues. Per the germline V gene, CDR1 is MDHEN and CDR2 is SYDVKM. The CDR3 protein is CASSSLGLAGGRGTDTQYF. The CDR3 nucleotides read TGTGCCAGCAGTTCCCTCGGACTAGCGGGGGGGCGGGGCACAGATACGCAGTATTTT.

The chain carries TRBV6-1 and TRBJ2-5, with 7 bases that match TRBD1. The better agreement between TRBJ2-7 and the DNA end casts doubt on the J call. Germline V lookup: CDR1 MNHNS, CDR2 SASEGT. CDR3 size: 15 residues. The CDR3, as DNA: TGTGCCAGCAGTGACAGACAGGGTATTTACTACGAGCAGTACTTC. Translating gives CASSDRQGIYYEQYF.

This chain links TRBV2 with TRBJ1-1; 9 bases agree with TRBD1. This CDR3 spans 14 amino acids. The V segment lost 6 bases and the J segment 4 bases; nucleotides outside the gene matches: 6. The germline V gene has CDR1 SNHLY and CDR2 FYNNEI. The CDR3 region is CASRAEQGATEAFF. The CDR3 DNA reads TGTGCCAGCAGGGCCGAACAGGGGGCCACTGAAGCTTTCTTT.